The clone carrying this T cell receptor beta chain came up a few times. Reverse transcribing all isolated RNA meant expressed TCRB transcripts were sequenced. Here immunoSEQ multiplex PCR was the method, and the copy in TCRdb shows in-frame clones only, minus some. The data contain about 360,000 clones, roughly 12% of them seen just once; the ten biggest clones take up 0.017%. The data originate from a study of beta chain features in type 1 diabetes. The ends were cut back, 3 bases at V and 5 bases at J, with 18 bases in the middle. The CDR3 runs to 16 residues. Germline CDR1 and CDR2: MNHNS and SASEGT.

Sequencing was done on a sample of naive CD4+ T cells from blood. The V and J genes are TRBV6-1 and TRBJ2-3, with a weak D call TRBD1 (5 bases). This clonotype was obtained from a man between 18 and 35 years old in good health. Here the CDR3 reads CASSDVGHPVEDTQYF. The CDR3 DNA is TGTGCCAGCAGTGATGTCGGACACCCGGTCGAAGATACGCAGTATTTT.